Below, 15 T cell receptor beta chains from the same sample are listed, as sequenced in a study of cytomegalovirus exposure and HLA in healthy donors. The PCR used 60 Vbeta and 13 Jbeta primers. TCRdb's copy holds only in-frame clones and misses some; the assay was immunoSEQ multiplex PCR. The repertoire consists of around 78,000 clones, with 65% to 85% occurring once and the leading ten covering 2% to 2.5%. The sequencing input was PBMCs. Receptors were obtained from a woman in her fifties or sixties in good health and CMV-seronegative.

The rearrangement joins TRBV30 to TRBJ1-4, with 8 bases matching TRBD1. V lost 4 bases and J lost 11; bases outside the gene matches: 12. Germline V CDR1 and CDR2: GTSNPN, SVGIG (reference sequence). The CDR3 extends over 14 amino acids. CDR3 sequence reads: CAWICGQGREKLFF. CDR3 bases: TGTGCCTGGATTTGCGGACAGGGTCGTGAGAAACTGTTTTTT.

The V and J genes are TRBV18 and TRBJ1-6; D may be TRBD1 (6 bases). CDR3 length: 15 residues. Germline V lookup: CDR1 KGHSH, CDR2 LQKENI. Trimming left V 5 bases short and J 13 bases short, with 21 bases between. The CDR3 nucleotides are TGTGCCAGCTCAGAGATGGACAGCACTGGGGCGCCCCTCCACTTT. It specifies CASSEMDSTGAPLHF.

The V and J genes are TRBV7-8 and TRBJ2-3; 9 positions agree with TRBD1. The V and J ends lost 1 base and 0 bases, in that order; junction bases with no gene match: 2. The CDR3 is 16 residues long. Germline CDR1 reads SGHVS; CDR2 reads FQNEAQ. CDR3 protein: CASSLGTGASTDTQYF. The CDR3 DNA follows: TGTGCCAGCAGCTTAGGGACAGGGGCTAGCACAGATACGCAGTATTTT.

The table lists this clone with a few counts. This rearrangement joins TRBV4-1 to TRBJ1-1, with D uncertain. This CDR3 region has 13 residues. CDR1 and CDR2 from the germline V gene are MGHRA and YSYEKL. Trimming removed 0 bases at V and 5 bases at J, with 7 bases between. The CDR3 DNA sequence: TGCGCCAGCAGCCAAGATCCCTTGACTGAAGCTTTCTTT. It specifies CASSQDPLTEAFF.

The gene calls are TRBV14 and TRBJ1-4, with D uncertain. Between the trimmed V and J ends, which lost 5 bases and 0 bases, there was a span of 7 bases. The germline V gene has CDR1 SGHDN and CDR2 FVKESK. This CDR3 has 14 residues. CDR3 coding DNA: TGTGCCAGCAGCTACACCGCAACTAATGAAAAACTGTTTTTT. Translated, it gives CASSYTATNEKLFF.

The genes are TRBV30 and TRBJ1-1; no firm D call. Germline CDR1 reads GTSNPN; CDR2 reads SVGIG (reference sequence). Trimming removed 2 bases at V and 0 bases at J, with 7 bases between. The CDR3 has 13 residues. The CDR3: CAWSRGMNTEAFF. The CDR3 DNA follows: TGTGCCTGGAGTCGGGGAATGAACACTGAAGCTTTCTTT.

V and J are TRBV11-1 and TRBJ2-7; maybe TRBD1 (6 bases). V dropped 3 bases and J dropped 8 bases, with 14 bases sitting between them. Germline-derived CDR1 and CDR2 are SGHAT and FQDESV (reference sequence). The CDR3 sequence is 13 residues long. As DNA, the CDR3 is TGTGCCAGCAGCTTGGAAGACAGGCCCCAGCAGTACTTC. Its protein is CASSLEDRPQQYF.

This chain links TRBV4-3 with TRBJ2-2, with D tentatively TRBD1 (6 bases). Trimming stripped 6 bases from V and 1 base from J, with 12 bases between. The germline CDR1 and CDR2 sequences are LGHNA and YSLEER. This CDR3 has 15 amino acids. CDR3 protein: CASSPDRGNTGELFF. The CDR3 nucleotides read TGCGCCAGCAGTCCGGACAGAGGGAACACCGGGGAGCTGTTTTTT.

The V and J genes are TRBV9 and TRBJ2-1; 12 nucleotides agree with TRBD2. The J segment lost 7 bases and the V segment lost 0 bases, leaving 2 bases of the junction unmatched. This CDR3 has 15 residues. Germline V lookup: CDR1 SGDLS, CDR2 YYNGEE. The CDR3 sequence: CASSVVTSGRNEQFF. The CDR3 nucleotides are TGTGCCAGCAGCGTAGTAACTAGCGGGAGGAATGAGCAGTTCTTC.

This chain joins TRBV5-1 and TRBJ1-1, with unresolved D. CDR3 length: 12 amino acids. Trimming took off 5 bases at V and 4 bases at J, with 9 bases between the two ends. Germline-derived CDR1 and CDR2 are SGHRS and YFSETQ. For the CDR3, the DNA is TGCGCCAGCAGACTGTCTGGCACTGAAGCTTTCTTT. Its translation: CASRLSGTEAFF.

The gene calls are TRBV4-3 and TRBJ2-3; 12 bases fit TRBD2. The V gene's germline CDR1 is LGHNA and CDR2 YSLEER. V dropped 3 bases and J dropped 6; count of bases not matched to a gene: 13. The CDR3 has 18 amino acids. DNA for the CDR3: TGCGCCAGCAGCCATTTTCTGTCTAGCGGGGGGGCGGGCGATACGCAGTATTTT. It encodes CASSHFLSSGGAGDTQYF.

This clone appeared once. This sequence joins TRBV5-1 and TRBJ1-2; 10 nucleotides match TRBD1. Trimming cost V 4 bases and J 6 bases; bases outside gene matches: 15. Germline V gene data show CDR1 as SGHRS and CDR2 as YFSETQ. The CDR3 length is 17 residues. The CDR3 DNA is TGCGCCAGCAGCCCACTAGTACCCGGGACAGGGGAGGATGGCTACACCTTC. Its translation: CASSPLVPGTGEDGYTF. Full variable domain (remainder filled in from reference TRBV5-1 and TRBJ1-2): KAGVTQTPRYLIKTRGQQVTLSCSPISGHRSVSWYQQTPGQGLQFLFEYFSETQRNKGNFPGRFSGRQFSNSRSEMNVSTLELGDSALYLCASSPLVPGTGEDGYTFGSGTRLTVV.

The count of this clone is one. CDR3 sequence (DNA): TGTGCCAGCAGTCTCCCTAGCCTCACCGGGGAGCTGTTTTTT. This codes for CASSLPSLTGELFF. This chain joins TRBV28 and TRBJ2-2; a possible D gene is TRBD2 (5 bases). The V and J ends lost 5 bases and 4 bases respectively, with 11 bases between them. Germline CDR1 reads MDHEN; CDR2 reads SYDVKM. The CDR3 loop spans 14 amino acids.

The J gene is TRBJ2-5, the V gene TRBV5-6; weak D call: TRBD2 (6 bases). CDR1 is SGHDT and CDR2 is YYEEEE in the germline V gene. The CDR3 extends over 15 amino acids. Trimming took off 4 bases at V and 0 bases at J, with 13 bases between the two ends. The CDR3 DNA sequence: TGTGCCAGCAGCCTCTCCGGGACTTACCAAGAGACCCAGTACTTC. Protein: CASSLSGTYQETQYF.

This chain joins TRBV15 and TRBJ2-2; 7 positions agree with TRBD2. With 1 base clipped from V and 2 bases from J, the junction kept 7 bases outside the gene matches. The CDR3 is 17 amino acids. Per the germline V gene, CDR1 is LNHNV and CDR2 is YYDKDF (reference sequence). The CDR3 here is CATSRVGWGGNTGELFF. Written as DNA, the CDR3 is TGTGCCACCAGCAGAGTCGGGTGGGGGGGAAACACCGGGGAGCTGTTTTTT.